This T cell receptor (beta chain) came from a study of OX40 agonist ivuxolimab in advanced cancers. Study summary: Three partial responders included one hepatocellular carcinoma patient and two cutaneous melanoma patients.

Here immunoSEQ multiplex PCR was the method, and the copy in TCRdb shows in-frame clones only, minus some. Seen here are some 68,000 clones, 65% to 90% observed once, and the top ten hold over 1.1%. The source of this sequence is an adult with an advanced solid tumor such as melanoma, head and neck, liver or kidney cancer. The specimen was CD4+ or CD8+ T cells sorted from blood, collected in a trial of the OX40 agonist ivuxolimab.

The DNA of the CDR3 is TGCGCCAGCATCCCCCCAGGAGCGAATTCACCCCTCCACTTT. Its protein product is CASIPPGANSPLHF. This rearrangement joins TRBV10-2 to TRBJ1-6; no clear D. The CDR3 totals 14 residues. Germline-derived CDR1 and CDR2 are WSHSY and SAAADI. V was cut by 7 bases and J by 7 bases, with 14 bases left in between.